This T cell receptor (beta chain) was sequenced during a study of blood T cells in healthy people across ages. In germline, CDR1 is LGHNA, CDR2 YNFKEQ. Trimming pared 1 base from V and 8 bases from J, leaving 24 bases between. The CDR3 loop spans 18 amino acids. Together with a sample-barcoded 5' primer, a J-beta primer mix was included in a second PCR lasting 7 to 11 cycles. A template-switch adaptor containing 12 random nucleotides labeled each cDNA molecule. In TCRdb, the 5' RACE reads were re-called with MiXCR into one record per CDR3 protein. The data hold approximately 1,000,000 distinct CDR3 sequences, with less than 50% observed a single time. The study, taken as a whole, reports: Both naive CD4+ cell counts and diversity were greater in long-lived donors than in aged donors. Across the age range, TCR beta diversity per million T cells fell in a roughly linear way.

This clonotype occurred a few times. Its matching antigen is unknown. V usage is TRBV4-2 and J usage is TRBJ2-1, with D perhaps matching TRBD2 (7 bases). The specimen sequenced was blood. The TCR was taken from a woman in her fifties or sixties in good health. The CDR3 region is CASSQVSAGVSGVDEQFF. The CDR3 nucleotides are TGTGCCAGCAGCCAAGTTTCGGCGGGAGTTTCAGGGGTTGATGAGCAGTTCTTC.